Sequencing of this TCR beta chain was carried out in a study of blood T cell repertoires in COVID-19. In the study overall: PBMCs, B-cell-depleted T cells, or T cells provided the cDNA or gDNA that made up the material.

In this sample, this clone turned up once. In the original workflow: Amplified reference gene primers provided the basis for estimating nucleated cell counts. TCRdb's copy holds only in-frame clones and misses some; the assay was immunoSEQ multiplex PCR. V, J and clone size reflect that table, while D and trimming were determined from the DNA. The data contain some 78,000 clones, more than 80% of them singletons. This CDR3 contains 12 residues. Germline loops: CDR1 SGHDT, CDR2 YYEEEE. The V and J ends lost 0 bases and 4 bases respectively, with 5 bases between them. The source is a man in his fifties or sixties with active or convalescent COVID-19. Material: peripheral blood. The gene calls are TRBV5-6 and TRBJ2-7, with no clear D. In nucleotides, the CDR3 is TGTGCCAGCAGCTTGGGGAGATACGAGCAGTACTTC. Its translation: CASSLGRYEQYF.